The entry below gives a single T cell receptor beta chain sequence along with its context. Its antigen is unknown. The trim removed 2 bases at V and 2 bases at J, leaving 7 bases unmatched. The germline gives CDR1 MGHDK, CDR2 SYGVNS. This CDR3 is 16 amino acids long. The sample is drawn from a study of CD8+CD57+ T cells in acquired aplastic anemia. The study's findings and limits: Comparison of patients with controls identified 25 to 35 shared CD8+ CDR3 sequences. Levels of CD8+ Simpson's diversity were not significantly distinct in patients versus controls.

TCR beta VDJ and CDR3 profiles were obtained from a genomic DNA template. TCRdb ran MiXCR on the reads and lists one entry per CDR3 protein. This table has about 190,000 distinct CDR3 sequences, around 50% appearing once. The receptor's source is a human donor in good health, serving as a control. The chain uses TRBV25-1 and TRBJ1-1; the match to TRBD1 covers 8 bases. Sequencing was performed on sorted CD4+, CD8+, or CD8+CD57+ T cells (not recorded which) from PBMCs. CDR3 nucleotide sequence: TGTGCCAGCAGTGAAACCAAGACAGGGGAAAACACTGAAGCTTTCTTT. As protein: CASSETKTGENTEAFF.